This entry concerns a single TCR beta chain. The antigen is unknown. The V segment lost 6 bases and the J segment 11 bases; nucleotides outside the gene matches: 7. Germline V gene lookup returns CDR1 SNHLY and CDR2 FYNNEI. This CDR3 has 13 amino acids. This specimen comes from a study of CD8 T cells in ankylosing spondylitis. Study-wide results and limits: Reports say disease-linked clones showed up significantly more in matched ankylosing spondylitis synovial fluid. Clones linked to disease, bearing a CD8+ phenotype, were relatively rare in peripheral blood. Typical of ankylosing spondylitis blood, it appeared, was a TCR beta motif of eight highly homologous variants. In reactive arthritis synovial fluid and blood, some motif variants had been reported before.

Scientists made TCR beta libraries using quantitative 5'-RACE with molecular barcodes. One entry per CDR3 protein, called by TCRdb with MiXCR from the 5' RACE reads. Altogether roughly 670,000 distinct CDR3 sequences are present, 19% being singletons, with the ten largest covering around a fifth. J is TRBJ1-2 and V is TRBV2; 12 bases are a match to TRBD1. Material: blood, either unsorted or a sorted T cell fraction (not recorded which). The source is a male donor with ankylosing spondylitis. The CDR3 bases are TGTGCCAGCAGGGGGACAGGGGGCAGTTTGTACACCTTC. Amino acids: CASRGTGGSLYTF.